This TCR beta chain was recorded in a study of cytomegalovirus exposure and HLA in healthy donors. Data came from immunoSEQ multiplex PCR; TCRdb stores just in-frame clones and leaves some out. This sample has approximately 120,000 clones; about 91% occur once, and the top ten carry approximately 1.1%. The donors were in the approximately 120-subject validation cohort, distinct from the approximately 700-subject first cohort. To note about this clone: No antigen is known for it.

Trimming cost V 1 base and J 9 bases, with 13 bases left between them. Germline-derived CDR1 and CDR2 are MNHNS and SASEGT. The CDR3 loop spans 15 amino acids. Whole-study results and caveats: Among TCR beta chains, those listed as cytomegalovirus-associated numbered over 150. Confirmation in vitro established that three CMV-associated chains were specific for CMV antigens. Subsequent analysis revealed that first-cohort TCR clusters tended to co-occur in the roughly 120 validation repertoires.

The receptor's source is a woman aged 18-35 years in good health and CMV-seronegative. V gene TRBV6-1 combines with J gene TRBJ1-6; D is ambiguous. Sequencing input: PBMCs. The CDR3 DNA is TGTGCCAGCAGTGAAGAGGGAGGTTTTAGTTCACCCCTCCACTTT. Protein: CASSEEGGFSSPLHF.